The text below deals with one TCR beta chain. Its antigen remains unidentified. Germline CDR1 and CDR2: SEHNR and FQNEAQ (reference sequence). The ends were cut back, 1 base at V and 4 bases at J, with 10 bases in the middle. This CDR3 has 14 amino acids. Before the COVID-19 pandemic, during about 2011-2019, CD4+ T cells were taken from unexposed donors. The cells were cultured for about ten days before CD4+ T cells were isolated. Each well had two million PBMCs in 5% human AB serum with IL-2. The record originates from a study of CD4 T cells in relation to SARS-CoV-2 and coronaviruses. Background on the study: ViraFEST: roughly ten-day antigen culture of PBMCs, then TCR beta CDR3 sequencing. Controls used an HIV-1 Nef peptide pool or no peptide.

Using immunoSEQ multiplex PCR, the repertoire was profiled, and TCRdb retains in-frame clones only, with some absent. Of around 24,000 clones listed, 77% are singletons. V gene TRBV7-9 combines with J gene TRBJ2-5; perhaps D is TRBD1 or TRBD2 (5 bases each). This TCR came from a human donor in good health. What was sequenced was CD4+ T cells from PBMCs, cultured in vitro. DNA for the CDR3: TGTGCCAGCAGCTTAGTGGGGACGGCAGAGACCCAGTACTTC. This codes for CASSLVGTAETQYF.